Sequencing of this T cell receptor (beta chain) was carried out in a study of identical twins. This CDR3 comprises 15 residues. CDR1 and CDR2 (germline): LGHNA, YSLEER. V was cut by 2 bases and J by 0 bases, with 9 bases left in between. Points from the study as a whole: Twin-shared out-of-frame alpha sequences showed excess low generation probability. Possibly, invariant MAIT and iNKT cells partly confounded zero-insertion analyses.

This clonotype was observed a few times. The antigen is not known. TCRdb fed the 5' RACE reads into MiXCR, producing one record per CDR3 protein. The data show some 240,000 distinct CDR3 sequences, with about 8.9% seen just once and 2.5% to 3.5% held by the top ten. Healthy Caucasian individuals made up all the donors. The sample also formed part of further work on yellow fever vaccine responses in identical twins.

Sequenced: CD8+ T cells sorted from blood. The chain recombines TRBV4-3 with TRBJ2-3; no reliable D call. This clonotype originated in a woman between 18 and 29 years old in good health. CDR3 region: CASSQFWGSTDTQYF. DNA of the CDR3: TGCGCCAGCAGCCAATTTTGGGGAAGCACAGATACGCAGTATTTT.